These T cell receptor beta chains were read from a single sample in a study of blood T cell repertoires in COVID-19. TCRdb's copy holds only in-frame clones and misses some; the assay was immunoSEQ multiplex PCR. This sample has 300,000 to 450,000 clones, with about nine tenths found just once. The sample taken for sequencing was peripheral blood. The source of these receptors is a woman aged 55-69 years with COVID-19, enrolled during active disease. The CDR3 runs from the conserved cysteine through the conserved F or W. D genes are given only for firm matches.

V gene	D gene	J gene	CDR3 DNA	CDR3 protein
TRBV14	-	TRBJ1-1	TGTGCCAGCAGCCAAGATTGGGGACACCTTAACACTGAAGCTTTCTTT	CASSQDWGHLNTEAFF
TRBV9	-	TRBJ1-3	TGTGCCAGCAGGCCCGGGACTGAGAGCTCTGGAAACACCATATATTTT	CASRPGTESSGNTIYF
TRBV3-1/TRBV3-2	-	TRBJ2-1	TGTGCCAGCAGCCCAATGCGGGGCCCCTACAATGAGCAGTTCTTC	CASSPMRGPYNEQFF
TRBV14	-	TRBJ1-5	TGTGCCAGCAGCCAACTACAGGGATATGGCAATCAGCCCCAGCATTTT	CASSQLQGYGNQPQHF
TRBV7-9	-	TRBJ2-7	TGTGCCAGCAGACAACAGGGTTCCGAGCAGTACTTC	CASRQQGSEQYF
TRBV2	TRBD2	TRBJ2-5	TGTGCCAGCAGATGGACTAGCGTCCACTTC	CASRWTSVHF
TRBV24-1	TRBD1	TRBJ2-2	TGTGCCACCAGTGATCTGACAGGGGGCAAGGCCGGGGAGCTGTTTTTT	CATSDLTGGKAGELFF
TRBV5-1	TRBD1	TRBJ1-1	TGCGCCAGCGGAGCGGGACAGGGGGGGCGAACTGAAGCTTTCTTT	CASGAGQGGRTEAFF
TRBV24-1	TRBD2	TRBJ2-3	TGTGCCACCAGTGCGGGGGGGAGCACAGATACGCAGTATTTT	CATSAGGSTDTQYF
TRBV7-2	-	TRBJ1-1	TGTGCCAGCAGCTTAGGGAGGTTGAACACTGAAGCTTTCTTT	CASSLGRLNTEAFF
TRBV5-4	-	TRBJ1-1	TGTGCCAGCAGTACCCACATGAACACTGAAGCTTTCTTT	CASSTHMNTEAFF
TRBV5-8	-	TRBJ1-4	TGTGCCAGCAGCTTCGGAGGTGAAAAACTGTTTTTT	CASSFGGEKLFF
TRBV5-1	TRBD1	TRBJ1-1	TGCGCCAGCAGCTTGGGTACCGTCGGACAGGGGAACACTGAAGCTTTCTTT	CASSLGTVGQGNTEAFF
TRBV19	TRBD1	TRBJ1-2	TGTGCCAGTAGTAGAAATACCGGGACAGGGGGAACCACAATCTATGGCTACACCTTC	CASSRNTGTGGTTIYGYTF